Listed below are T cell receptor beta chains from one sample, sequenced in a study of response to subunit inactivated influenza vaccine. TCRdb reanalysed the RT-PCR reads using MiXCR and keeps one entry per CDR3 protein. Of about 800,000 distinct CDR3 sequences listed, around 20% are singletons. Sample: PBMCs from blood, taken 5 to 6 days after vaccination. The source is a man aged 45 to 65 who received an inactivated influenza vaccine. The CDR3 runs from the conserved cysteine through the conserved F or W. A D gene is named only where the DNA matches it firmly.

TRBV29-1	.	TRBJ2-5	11	CSVPKRETQYF
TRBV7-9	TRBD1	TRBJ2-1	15	CASSLVQGGYNEQFF
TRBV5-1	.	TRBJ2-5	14	CASSFSGDQETQYF
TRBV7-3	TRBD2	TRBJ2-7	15	CASSFLAGAPYEQYF
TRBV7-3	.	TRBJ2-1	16	CASSLNGRERWNEQFF
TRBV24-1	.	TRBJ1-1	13	CATRGGWGTEAFF
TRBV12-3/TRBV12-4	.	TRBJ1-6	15	CASSSRDGLNSPLHF
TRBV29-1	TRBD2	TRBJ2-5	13	CSVEVGGLGAQYF
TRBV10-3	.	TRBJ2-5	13	CAISETGRETQYF
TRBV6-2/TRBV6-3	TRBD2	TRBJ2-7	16	CASSYSRTSGSYEQYF
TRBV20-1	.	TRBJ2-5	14	CSAKRGQAVETQYF
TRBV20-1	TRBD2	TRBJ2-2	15	CSARPSGRSTGELFF
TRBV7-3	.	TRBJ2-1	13	CASSFNPNNEQFF
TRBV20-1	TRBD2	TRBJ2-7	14	CSATPTSGRYEQYF
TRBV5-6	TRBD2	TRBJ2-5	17	CASSWGTPGLEKAAQYF
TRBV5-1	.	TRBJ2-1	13	CASSLAGWNEQFF
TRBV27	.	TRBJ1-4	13	CASSLGINEKLFF
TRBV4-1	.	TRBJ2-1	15	CASSQEIVSLYEQFF
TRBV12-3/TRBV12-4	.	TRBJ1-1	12	CASSLRWGGRVF
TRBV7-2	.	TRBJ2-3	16	CASSLAPGGGTDTQYF
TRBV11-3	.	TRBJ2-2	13	CASSLDDNGELFF
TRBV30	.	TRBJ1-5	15	CAWSVGEDSNQPQHF
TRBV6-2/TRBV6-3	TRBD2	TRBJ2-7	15	CASRMTSGNSYEQYF
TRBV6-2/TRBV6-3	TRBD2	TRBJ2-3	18	CASSYSPRLTSLRDTQYF
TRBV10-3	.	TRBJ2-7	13	CAISEGQSYEQYF
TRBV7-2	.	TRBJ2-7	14	CASSLKGQPVSPYF
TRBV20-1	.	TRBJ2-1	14	CSASRREDFNEQFF
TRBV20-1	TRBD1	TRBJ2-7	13	CSARGYGQGEQYF
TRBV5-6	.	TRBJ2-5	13	CASSWMFQETQYF
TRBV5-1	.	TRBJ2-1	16	CASSLGLGGRIGEQFF
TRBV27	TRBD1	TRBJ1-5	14	CASSRQGPNQPQHF
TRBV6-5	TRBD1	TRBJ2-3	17	CASSYYPGQGVTDTQYF
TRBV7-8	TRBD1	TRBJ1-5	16	CATSEQGAYSNQPQHF
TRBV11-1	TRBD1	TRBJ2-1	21	CASSPWTGGGSMQSSYNEQFF
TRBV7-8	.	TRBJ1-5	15	CASSLRQKQSGPQHF
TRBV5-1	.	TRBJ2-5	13	CASSPTRQETQYF
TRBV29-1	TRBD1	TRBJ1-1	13	CSVTGGMNTEAFF
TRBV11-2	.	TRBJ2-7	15	CASSLDPTFGYEQYF